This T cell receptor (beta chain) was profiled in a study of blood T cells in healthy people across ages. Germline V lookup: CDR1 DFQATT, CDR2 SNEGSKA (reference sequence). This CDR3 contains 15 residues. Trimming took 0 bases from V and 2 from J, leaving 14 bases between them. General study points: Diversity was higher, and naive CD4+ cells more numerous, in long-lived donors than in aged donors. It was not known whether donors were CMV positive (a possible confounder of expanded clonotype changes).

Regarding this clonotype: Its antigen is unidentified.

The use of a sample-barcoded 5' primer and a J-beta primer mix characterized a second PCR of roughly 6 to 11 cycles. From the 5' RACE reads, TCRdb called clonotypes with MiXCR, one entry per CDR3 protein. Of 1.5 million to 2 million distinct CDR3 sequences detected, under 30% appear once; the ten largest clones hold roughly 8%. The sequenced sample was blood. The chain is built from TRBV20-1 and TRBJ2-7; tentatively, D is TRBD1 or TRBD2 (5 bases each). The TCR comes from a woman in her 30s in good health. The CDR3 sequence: CSARDSATVTYEQYF. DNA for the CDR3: TGCAGTGCTAGAGATAGCGCGACAGTGACCTACGAGCAGTACTTC.